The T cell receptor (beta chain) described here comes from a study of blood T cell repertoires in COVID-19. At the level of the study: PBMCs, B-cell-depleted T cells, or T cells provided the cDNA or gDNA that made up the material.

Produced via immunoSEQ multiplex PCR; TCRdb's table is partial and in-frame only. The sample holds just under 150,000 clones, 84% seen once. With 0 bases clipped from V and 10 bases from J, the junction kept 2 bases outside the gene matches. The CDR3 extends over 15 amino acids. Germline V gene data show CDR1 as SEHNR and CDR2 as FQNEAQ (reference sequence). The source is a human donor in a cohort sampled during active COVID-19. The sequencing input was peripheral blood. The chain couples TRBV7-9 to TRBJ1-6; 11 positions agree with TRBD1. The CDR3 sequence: CASSLAGQGVSPLHF. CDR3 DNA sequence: TGTGCCAGCAGCTTAGCGGGACAGGGGGTATCACCCCTCCACTTT.